This T cell receptor (beta chain) was identified during a study of shared clonotypes between healthy human individuals. Study-wide background: The cohort comprised a couple of women and a few men. Their ages spanned 18 to 49 years.

The V and J ends lost 3 bases and 1 base respectively, with 19 bases between them. This CDR3 is built from 19 residues. CDR1 is MNHEY, CDR2 SMNVEV, per germline (reference sequence). The repertoire was sequenced with immunoSEQ multiplex PCR; TCRdb's copy has only in-frame clones and lacks some. The data contain approximately 940,000 clones, roughly 72% of them singletons. This chain connects TRBV27 to TRBJ1-6; weak D call: TRBD1 (6 bases). Sequences were obtained from memory CD4+ T cells sorted from blood. Stated subset: CD45RA-negative fraction. The clonotype comes from a man between 18 and 29 years old in good health. In nucleotides, the CDR3 is TGTGCCAGCAGTTTGTCGGCCCCAGGGGTTTATTCCTATAATTCACCCCTCCACTTT. Translating it yields CASSLSAPGVYSYNSPLHF.